This TCR beta chain was sequenced in a study of identical twins. Germline-derived CDR1 and CDR2 are SGHRS and YFSETQ. The V end lost 6 bases, the J end lost 5 bases, and 17 bases lay between the germline ends. The CDR3 totals 14 residues. This clonotype was seen more than once but under ten times. One entry per CDR3 protein results from TCRdb running MiXCR on the 5' RACE reads. The sample holds about 660,000 distinct CDR3 sequences, under 9% seen once. This sample also belongs to another study, concerning yellow fever vaccine responses in identical twins.

This TCR derives from a woman between 18 and 30 years old in good health. Sequencing input: PBMCs. This chain links TRBV5-1 with TRBJ1-1; D remains unclear. CDR3 protein: CASILGASGTEAFF. CDR3 DNA sequence: TGCGCCAGCATCTTAGGCGCATCGGGTACTGAAGCTTTCTTT. The whole variable domain, remainder taken from reference TRBV5-1 and TRBJ1-1, is KAGVTQTPRYLIKTRGQQVTLSCSPISGHRSVSWYQQTPGQGLQFLFEYFSETQRNKGNFPGRFSGRQFSNSRSEMNVSTLELGDSALYLCASILGASGTEAFFGQGTRLTVV.